This is a list of T cell receptor beta chains from one sample in a study of blood T cell repertoires in COVID-19. Measured with immunoSEQ multiplex PCR; TCRdb has only the in-frame clones, and not every one. This sample carries about 270,000 clones, roughly 88% of them seen once, and the ten largest clones take 2.3%. The specimen was PBMCs or T cells enriched from blood (not recorded which). The receptors were sampled from a woman aged 40 to 50 with acute COVID-19. Each CDR3 is given with its conserved first and last residue. A D gene is named only where the DNA matches it firmly. Some rows mark clone size as missing; the rest say once, few, many or name a class of expanded clone.

CDR3,DNA,J,D,size,V
CASSRYRDNQPQHF,TGTGCCAGTTCCCGGTACAGGGATAATCAGCCCCAGCATTTT,TRBJ1-5,-,-,TRBV27
CASSFTGTHEQYF,TGTGCCAGCAGTTTTACAGGAACCCACGAGCAGTACTTC,TRBJ2-7,-,-,TRBV28
CASRLGLAEPTDTQYF,TGTGCCAGCAGACTAGGACTAGCGGAACCGACAGATACGCAGTATTTT,TRBJ2-3,TRBD2,-,TRBV2
CASSLQAGETEAFF,TGTGCCAGCTCACTCCAAGCCGGAGAAACTGAAGCTTTCTTT,TRBJ1-1,-,-,TRBV18
CASTPGQGNNEQFF,TGTGCCAGCACCCCGGGACAGGGGAACAATGAGCAGTTCTTC,TRBJ2-1,TRBD1,-,TRBV28
CASSLSGWYNEQFF,TGTGCCAGCAGCTTGAGCGGGTGGTACAATGAGCAGTTCTTC,TRBJ2-1,-,-,TRBV6-6
CASSQVGESYGYTF,TGTGCCAGCAGCCAAGTCGGGGAGTCCTATGGCTACACCTTC,TRBJ1-2,-,-,TRBV3-1/TRBV3-2
CASSFRQGYYGYTF,TGCGCCAGCAGCTTCCGGCAGGGGTACTATGGCTACACCTTC,TRBJ1-2,-,-,TRBV5-1
CASKTGKGAYEQYF,TGTGCCAGTAAAACAGGGAAGGGGGCCTACGAGCAGTACTTC,TRBJ2-7,-,-,TRBV19
CASSLQGRTGELFF,TGTGCCAGCAGCTTACAGGGACGGACCGGGGAGCTGTTTTTT,TRBJ2-2,-,-,TRBV5-4
CASSPGWQGVTYEQYF,TGTGCCAGCAGTCCAGGGTGGCAGGGGGTCACCTACGAGCAGTACTTC,TRBJ2-7,TRBD1,-,TRBV27
CASSEEGDSNQPQHF,TGTGCCAGCAGTGAAGAGGGGGATAGCAATCAGCCCCAGCATTTT,TRBJ1-5,-,-,TRBV2
CASSQWGLDYEQYF,TGTGCCAGCAGCCAATGGGGGCTTGACTACGAGCAGTACTTC,TRBJ2-7,-,-,TRBV3-1/TRBV3-2
CASSLDISTDTQYF,TGTGCCAGCAGTTTGGACATTTCCACAGATACGCAGTATTTT,TRBJ2-3,-,once,TRBV28
CASSEDTFGYSPLHF,TGTGCCAGCAGCGAAGATACATTTGGTTATTCACCCCTCCACTTT,TRBJ1-6,-,-,TRBV7-6
CASSSVRGLAKNIQYF,TGTGCCAGCAGCTCCGTCCGTGGGCTAGCCAAAAACATTCAGTACTTC,TRBJ2-4,-,once,TRBV11-2
CASSLILGGGTEAFF,TGTGCCAGCAGCTTGATTCTGGGTGGCGGCACTGAAGCTTTCTTT,TRBJ1-1,-,once,TRBV5-6
CATRGGRNEQFF,TGTGCAACACGGGGGGGGCGGAATGAGCAGTTCTTC,TRBJ2-1,TRBD2,-,TRBV28
CAIKGGNNQPQHF,TGTGCCATCAAAGGCGGAAACAATCAGCCCCAGCATTTT,TRBJ1-5,-,-,TRBV10-3
CASSQVRAGSGEKLFF,TGCGCCAGCAGCCAAGTCCGGGCGGGGTCAGGGGAAAAACTGTTTTTT,TRBJ1-4,-,-,TRBV4-1
CASSMGGNQPQHF,TGTGCCAGTAGTATGGGGGGGAATCAGCCCCAGCATTTT,TRBJ1-5,-,-,TRBV19
CASRPLAGVPNEQFF,TGCGCCAGCCGCCCACTAGCGGGAGTTCCCAATGAGCAGTTCTTC,TRBJ2-1,TRBD2,-,TRBV4-3
CASSLGLAEETQYF,TGTGCCAGCAGCTTAGGACTAGCGGAAGAGACCCAGTACTTC,TRBJ2-5,TRBD2,-,TRBV7-2
CASSFGSSYEQYF,TGTGCCAGCAGTTTTGGCAGCTCCTACGAGCAGTACTTC,TRBJ2-7,-,-,TRBV28
CASSPLAGRETSTQYF,TGTGCCAGCAGCCCATTAGCTGGACGGGAGACGAGTACGCAGTATTTT,TRBJ2-3,-,-,TRBV5-4
CASSSRGRQAGELFF,TGTGCCAGCAGCTCCCGCGGCAGACAGGCCGGGGAGCTGTTTTTT,TRBJ2-2,-,-,TRBV7-3
CASSLGAGGAKNIQYF,TGTGCCAGCAGCTTGGGGGCGGGGGGAGCCAAAAACATTCAGTACTTC,TRBJ2-4,TRBD2,few,TRBV5-4
CASRRTGGGSPLHF,TGTGCCAGCAGGAGGACAGGGGGCGGATCACCCCTCCACTTT,TRBJ1-6,TRBD1,once,TRBV27
CASSLNGGETQYF,TGTGCCAGCAGCTTAAACGGGGGTGAGACCCAGTACTTC,TRBJ2-5,-,-,TRBV7-9
CASSLEQGTEAFF,TGCGCCAGCAGCTTGGAGCAGGGAACTGAAGCTTTCTTT,TRBJ1-1,-,once,TRBV5-1
CASSSGSGNTEAFF,TGCGCCAGCAGCTCCGGGTCTGGGAACACTGAAGCTTTCTTT,TRBJ1-1,-,once,TRBV5-1
CASRKDSRDSGNTIYF,TGTGCCAGCCGTAAAGATTCTAGAGACTCTGGAAACACCATATATTTT,TRBJ1-3,-,-,TRBV2
CASGPRGYNSPLHF,TGTGCCAGCGGACCCCGGGGTTATAATTCACCCCTCCACTTT,TRBJ1-6,-,-,TRBV28
CASSSGQGFQETQYF,TGTGCCAGCAGCTCGGGACAGGGGTTCCAAGAGACCCAGTACTTC,TRBJ2-5,TRBD1,-,TRBV5-4
CAWSIAFGVDTQYF,TGTGCCTGGAGTATAGCGTTCGGCGTGGATACGCAGTATTTT,TRBJ2-3,-,-,TRBV30
CASSLQRGGHGGELFF,TGTGCCAGCAGCTTACAGCGGGGGGGCCATGGCGGGGAGCTGTTTTTT,TRBJ2-2,TRBD2,-,TRBV7-2
CASSLVGGGTDTQYF,TGTGCCAGCAGCTTAGTCGGGGGGGGCACAGATACGCAGTATTTT,TRBJ2-3,TRBD2,-,TRBV7-9
CASSAGFGDSQETQYF,TGTGCCAGCAGCGCGGGGTTTGGGGACAGCCAAGAGACCCAGTACTTC,TRBJ2-5,-,-,TRBV7-9
CASSGNEKLFF,TGTGCCAGCAGCGGTAATGAAAAACTGTTTTTT,TRBJ1-4,-,-,TRBV12-3/TRBV12-4
CASSSVENQPQHF,TGTGCCAGTAGTTCAGTGGAGAATCAGCCCCAGCATTTT,TRBJ1-5,-,-,TRBV19
CASSLSIGGLDEQFF,TGTGCCAGCAGCTTAAGTATAGGGGGTCTCGATGAGCAGTTCTTC,TRBJ2-1,-,-,TRBV7-3
CASSFRTGVTGNNSPLHF,TGTGCCAGCAGCTTCCGGACAGGGGTGACCGGTAATAATTCACCCCTCCACTTT,TRBJ1-6,TRBD1,-,TRBV7-9
CASVLRPLDEQYF,TGTGCCAGCGTACTCCGTCCCTTAGACGAGCAGTACTTC,TRBJ2-7,-,-,TRBV2
CASLQAPMNTEAFF,TGCGCCAGCCTCCAGGCCCCTATGAACACTGAAGCTTTCTTT,TRBJ1-1,-,once,TRBV23-1
CASSSGLAPYEQYF,TGTGCCAGCAGCTCGGGACTAGCGCCCTACGAGCAGTACTTC,TRBJ2-7,TRBD2,-,TRBV7-2
CASSLRQGASLGYTF,TGTGCCAGCAGCCTCCGACAGGGGGCCTCTTTGGGCTACACCTTC,TRBJ1-2,TRBD1,-,TRBV27
CASSFIDGGYTF,TGTGCCAGCAGTTTCATAGACGGGGGCTACACCTTC,TRBJ1-2,-,-,TRBV12-3/TRBV12-4
CASSPGQGRTGELFF,TGTGCCAGCAGCCCTGGACAGGGAAGAACCGGGGAGCTGTTTTTT,TRBJ2-2,TRBD1,-,TRBV5-4
CASSQDSGKGYTF,TGCGCCAGCAGCCAAGATTCGGGGAAGGGCTACACCTTC,TRBJ1-2,-,-,TRBV4-3
CASNRQGLENIQYF,TGTGCCAGCAACAGACAGGGTTTGGAAAACATTCAGTACTTC,TRBJ2-4,TRBD1,-,TRBV6-5
CAWSAADAGGYYEQYF,TGTGCCTGGAGTGCCGCAGACGCGGGAGGGTACTACGAGCAGTACTTC,TRBJ2-7,TRBD2,-,TRBV30
CASSSNGDEAFF,TGCGCCAGCAGCTCTAACGGAGATGAAGCTTTCTTT,TRBJ1-1,-,once,TRBV5-1
CASSFEGGPQETQYF,TGCGCCAGCAGCTTCGAGGGAGGTCCCCAAGAGACCCAGTACTTC,TRBJ2-5,-,-,TRBV5-1
CASSIDPGRINSPLHF,TGTGCCAGTAGTATAGACCCGGGGAGGATCAATTCACCCCTCCACTTT,TRBJ1-6,-,-,TRBV19